The clone carrying this T cell receptor beta chain came up a few times. Its antigen is undetermined. Stem cell-like memory, regulatory, central memory and naive CD4+ cells were sorted via CD45RO/CCR7/CD25/CD127/CD95/CD27. The sample originates from a study of beta chain features in type 1 diabetes. Trimming removed 3 bases from V and 1 base from J, with 22 bases in between. In germline, CDR1 is KGHSH, CDR2 LQKENI. CDR3 size: 19 residues. Whole-study findings and limits: For Type 1 diabetes patients, all four CD4+ subsets carried TCRB CDR3s that were moderately but significantly shorter. Naive, central memory and Treg TCRB repertoires seemed to resemble each other more closely in patients than they did in healthy donors.

Expressed TCRB transcripts got sequenced, as all isolated RNA was reverse transcribed. Repertoires were generated with immunoSEQ multiplex PCR, while TCRdb's copy carries only in-frame clones and drops some. Among about 290,000 clones listed, 7.5% to 9.5% were seen once. Sequencing used central memory CD4+ T cells from blood. The sequence was obtained from a woman in her late teens or twenties in good health. The chain uses TRBV18 and TRBJ1-5; a possible D gene is TRBD1 (5 bases). As DNA, the CDR3 is TGTGCCAGCTCACCTATTAGTGCGGGACTGGGGCCGAGCAATCAGCCCCAGCATTTT. Its protein is CASSPISAGLGPSNQPQHF.